The present T cell receptor (beta chain) was sequenced within a study of T cell responses to AZD1222 COVID-19 vaccine. Notes on the study in general: Sampling captured repertoires only after the peak T cell response. It should be noted that donors were predominantly white British and more often female, and clonal diversity was possibly underestimated. Vaccination with two AZD1222 doses was followed by a rise in Spike-specific TCR breadth and depth. Mapped onto spike, vaccine-associated CD4 TCRs spanned it and were dominant at 160-218 and 743-854.

The CDR3 runs to 12 residues. Per the germline V gene, CDR1 is GTSNPN and CDR2 is SVGIG (reference sequence). V was trimmed by 5 bases and J by 7 bases, leaving 12 bases between them. As concerns this clone: Its antigen remains unidentified.

The assay was immunoSEQ multiplex PCR, and TCRdb's table has in-frame clones only and misses some. The sample gives about 140,000 clones, 85% to 95% of which show up once; more than 10% is in the top ten. Sequences were derived from peripheral blood, sampled after recovery from COVID-19. J is TRBJ2-1 and V is TRBV30; D gene uncertain. The clonotype was recovered from an adult who had recovered from COVID-19. CDR3 coding DNA: TGTGCCTGGGGAACAGAAACTAATGAGCAGTTCTTC. Translating gives CAWGTETNEQFF.